The present entry profiles one TCR beta chain with its context. The antigen it binds to is not known. No clone much larger than this one lies a single base away; base qualities are absent. The record originates from a study of cytomegalovirus exposure and HLA in healthy donors (dated 2017 in TCRdb). Background on the whole study: In an earlier analysis of under 750 of the donors, less than 350 Gb of sequence data and approximately 120 million unique TCR beta sequences from 180 million or so T cells were reported. Roughly 300 gigabases of sequencing data and around 90 million unique TCR sequences made up an early release that covered approximately 650 HLA-typed donors. Of the approximately 370 genotyped donors, more than 75% were placed in the genetic ancestry cluster associated with self-reported Caucasian donors. The aim of the study was to test whether cataloging public T cell receptors could identify signatures of past pathogen exposure. Using immunosequencing, the study profiled T cell repertoires from 500 to 800 subjects and related those repertoires to cytomegalovirus serostatus. In addition to the first cohort of hundreds of subjects, a separate validation cohort of 120 different subjects was used. High-throughput TCR immunosequencing, statistical association of individual TCRs with disease status, and machine learning were combined to predict cytomegalovirus infection status. In a later analysis, previously published TCR beta repertoires from some 640 donors were re-analyzed and high-resolution HLA genotyping was added so that TCR occurrence patterns could be studied. In the later analysis, no new phenotypic data were used to find candidate immune exposures; instead, reliance was placed on TCR beta sequences and their occurrence across donors. To decide whether each TCR beta V gene segment behaved as functional or pseudogenic, an earlier analysis of some 600 of the donors relied on high-throughput TCR beta sequencing. Donor age, sex, ethnicity and CMV serostatus were compiled alongside the repertoire data. A later genetic analysis took genome-wide SNP genotypes for about 55% of the 666 donors and used that subset as a discovery cohort. Every repertoire in the discovery cohort had been generated on one and the same sequencing platform. Both class I and class II loci were covered by HLA typing, at four-digit resolution. Typing coverage differed by locus: A, B, C, DRB1 and DQB1 were typed in about 620-640 donors, DQA1 in around 500, DPA1 in around 600, and DPB1 in about 450. Several DR-DQ haplotypes were handled as single units for association and clustering because linkage in the cohort was strong. Across some 400 genotyped donors of the cohort, an average of roughly 230,000 unique TCR beta nucleotide sequences per donor were sequenced, and 15% to 20% of those sequences were non-productive. Paper-wide results and their limitations: Presence/absence analyses assumed roughly uniform sequencing depth across donors, an assumption that may not hold. This cohort had only TCR beta chains sequenced, and the lack of alpha or paired-chain data limited which features could be detected. A few of the identified cytomegalovirus-associated TCR beta chains were confirmed in vitro to be specific for cytomegalovirus antigens. In a later analysis, several top co-occurrence clusters were reported to appear linked to parvovirus B19, influenza, CMV and Epstein-Barr virus. In a later analysis, 16,951 TCR beta sequences were associated with specific HLA alleles at a false discovery rate of 0.05. Cytomegalovirus status was reported to be diagnosed by the classifier with high specificity and sensitivity in both the original and validation cohorts. Correlated functional status among segregating V segments might reflect linkage disequilibrium, but an unknown experimental factor could not be ruled out. In a later analysis, TCR association rates were found to vary across HLA loci, with the most associated TCRs seen for DRB1 alleles and the fewest for HLA-C alleles. In a later analysis, most CMV-associated TCR beta chains were found to appear HLA-restricted, with HLA associations seemingly driven largely by CMV exposure. Approximately 16 rarely observed V segments, including chromosome 9 orphons, were excluded from the earlier analysis of some 590 of the donors because counts were too low. According to a later genetic analysis, donors in an Asian-associated ancestry cluster had fewer N-insertions in productive TCRs than the approximately 630-donor mean. A total of 150 to 200 TCR beta chains were listed by the study as associated with cytomegalovirus. In a later analysis, HLA-associated TCR beta chains showed more clonal expansion and lower generation probabilities than non-associated chains that were equally common. An earlier analysis of approximately 570 of the donors showed that most TCR beta V segments appeared in productive rearrangements either about 87% or about 30% of the time, which broadly matched IMGT annotations. A later genetic analysis associated a missense DCLRE1C variant with V-gene and J-gene trimming of TCR beta chains, and an independent cohort replicated the association. Across donors, most TCR sequences were observed very rarely, whereas some public TCRs were present in many individuals. A cluster of highly shared sequence variants was judged likely to be a technical artifact of the sequencing pipeline. Because HLA typing was unavailable for some donors at each locus, only the typed subset was used in association tests. When HLA alleles, especially DR and DQ, strongly co-occurred, TCR associations were difficult to assign to individual alleles. The 87-base-pair reads could not distinguish some IMGT-functional V segments, including TRBV6-2 and TRBV6-3, so those segments were excluded. A further reported finding was that TCR beta sequences accurately predicted the HLA-A and HLA-B alleles for most subjects in the first cohort. The only immune exposure information available for the cohort was CMV serostatus. The authors suggested that the approach could potentially be generalized to other disease states and immunological phenotypes.

Inclusive of the bounding cysteine and phenylalanine, the CDR3 is 14 residues long. The CDR3 DNA has 42 bases and is translated from base 1. Trimming removed 5 bases from V and 3 bases from J, leaving 12 bases between the germline ends. The germline V gene specifies SGHDT as CDR1 and YYEEEE as CDR2. In total, fewer than 750 healthy bone marrow donors made up the cohort. At the time of sampling, every cohort member was nominally healthy, though immune exposures that went unrecorded were likely present. The donor was CMV seropositive and belonged to the group of about 290 seropositive cohort members. A peripheral blood sample was collected from each donor, and TCR beta sequencing was performed on peripheral blood mononuclear cells. Genomic DNA extraction from the blood cell samples was performed with the Qiagen DNeasy Blood Extraction Kit. To prepare the library, the immunoSEQ multiplex PCR assay was applied. For the multiplex PCR, a mixture combining 60 forward primers for TCR Vbeta segments and 13 reverse primers for TCR Jbeta segments was used. The CDR3 region of rearranged TCR beta genes was amplified from genomic DNA by a multiplex PCR assay. Amplified TCR beta libraries were sequenced as 87-base-pair reads on the Illumina HiSeq System. Concerning the study's data processing: In a later analysis, tens of millions of unique TCR beta chains were counted across the 500 to 700 repertoires, and roughly 10 million of these chains were shared by at least two donors. Raw reads were error-corrected and collapsed into unique sequences with a nearest-neighbor algorithm that merged closely related sequences to remove PCR and sequencing errors. V, D and J gene segments were assigned by aligning CDR3 sequences to IMGT reference sequences. For a sequence to be retained, a match of at least six nucleotides was required to both a V gene segment and a J gene segment. A rearrangement was called productive if the CDR3 had no stop codons and remained in frame with V and J, and every other rearrangement was called non-productive. Following IMGT convention, CDR3 was defined as the stretch from the second conserved V-encoded cysteine up to the conserved J-encoded phenylalanine. Sequences without an unambiguous match to a single V gene segment were excluded from the earlier analysis of almost 600 of the donors. In an earlier analysis of a few hundred of the donors, a V segment was called functional when productive rearrangements were above 56.7%, and segregating when the standard deviation between donors exceeded 5%. A statistical classification framework was built to diagnose cytomegalovirus status from the catalog of TCR beta chain sequences. In a later analysis, TCR nucleotide sequences were compared against IMGT/GENE-DB human TR gene sequences so that V and J genes could be assigned. Using the TCRdist pipeline, a later analysis assigned CDR3 sequences along with most-parsimonious VDJ recombination scenarios. A later analysis defined each TCR beta chain by its CDR3 amino acid sequence plus V-gene family, and excluded reads lacking a unique V-gene family. To address suspected cross-contamination and a sequencing artifact, a later analysis removed approximately 590 highly shared, low-generation-probability nucleotide sequences. In a later analysis, a clonal expansion index for each public chain was calculated from normalized within-repertoire ranks of inferred template counts. A later analysis computed generation probabilities with a VDJ recombination model fitted to out-of-frame rearrangements, and checked the results against IGoR. Hypergeometric tests were used in a later analysis to score TCR-TCR, TCR-HLA and TCR-CMV co-occurrence, with a repertoire-size bias correction applied to the TCR pairs. A later analysis estimated false discovery rates by permuting HLA or CMV assignments 20 times. In a later analysis, co-occurring TCRs were grouped with DBSCAN, and TCRdist sequence similarity was added when clustering was performed within HLA-allele-positive subsets. Repertoires with fewer than 30,000 or more than 120,000 public chains were left out of co-occurrence clustering, as were five repertoires with anomalous nucleotide sharing. Entries here come from immuneACCESS through TCRdb and include only in-frame sequences with V and J called. Some clones fail to appear in such tables; in the studies checked, an unresolved V gene covers under half of the shortfall, and the cause of the remainder is unknown. Clonal size and the V and J genes are those of that table, whereas D and trimming came from the DNA. This sample lists approximately 61,000 clones; around 75% were detected once. The ten largest clones represent approximately 50% of the sample.

Rearrangement joined TRBV5-6 to TRBJ2-1; the D gene is unclear. The source of this sequence is a man aged 50-60 years in good health and CMV-seropositive. The sequencing sample was made of PBMCs. The nucleotide sequence is given as TGTGCCAGCAGTCATACGAGCGTCTACAATGAGCAGTTCTTC. Translation gives CASSHTSVYNEQFF.